This T cell receptor (beta chain) was found in a study of T cell responses to AZD1222 COVID-19 vaccine. Here immunoSEQ multiplex PCR was the method, and the copy in TCRdb shows in-frame clones only, minus some. The sample gives about 100,000 clones, 92% of which show up once; under 2% is in the top ten. The V segment lost 3 bases and the J segment 3 bases; nucleotides outside the gene matches: 9. The CDR3 consists of 17 residues. Germline CDR1 and CDR2: KGHDR and SFDVKD. This TCR derives from an adult in good health. V gene TRBV24-1 combines with J gene TRBJ2-2; TRBD1 aligns across 7 bases. The specimen was peripheral blood, collected on day 0 of AZD1222 vaccination. CDR3 nucleotides: TGTGCCACCAGTGATCCGGACTCGGGACAGTACACCGGGGAGCTGTTTTTT. It yields the protein CATSDPDSGQYTGELFF.